This paragraph reports one TCR beta chain. Its antigen is unidentified. Sequencing used immunoSEQ multiplex PCR; TCRdb keeps in-frame clones, though not all of them. The sample lists 65,000 or so clones, roughly 76% seen once, with around 4.7% in the top ten. This sample was taken from a study of T cells in localized non-small cell lung cancer. With 5 bases removed from V and 6 bases from J, the gap between germline ends came to 5 bases. From germline, CDR1 is SGHVS and CDR2 FQNEAQ. This CDR3 contains 11 residues. Regarding the study as a whole: The study found T cell clonality highest in uninvolved adjacent lung, above tumor. Higher blood T cell density tracked longer overall survival. Researchers found a median approximately 57 of the top 100 tumor clones in adjacent lung.

Sequencing was performed on PBMCs, taken before any cancer treatment. The J gene is TRBJ2-1, the V gene TRBV7-8; D ambiguous. The sequence came from a man aged 35-69 years with stage II lung adenocarcinoma. CDR3 region: CASSPSNEQFF. CDR3 DNA sequence: TGTGCCAGCAGCCCGTCCAATGAGCAGTTCTTC.